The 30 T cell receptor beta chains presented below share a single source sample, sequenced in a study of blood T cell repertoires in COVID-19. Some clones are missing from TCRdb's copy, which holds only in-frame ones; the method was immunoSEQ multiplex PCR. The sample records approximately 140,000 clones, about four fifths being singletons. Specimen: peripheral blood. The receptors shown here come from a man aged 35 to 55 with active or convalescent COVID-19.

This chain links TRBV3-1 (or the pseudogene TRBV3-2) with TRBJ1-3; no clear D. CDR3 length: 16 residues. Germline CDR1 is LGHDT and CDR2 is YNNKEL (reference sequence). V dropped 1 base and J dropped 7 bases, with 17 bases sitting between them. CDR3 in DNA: TGTGCCAGCAGCCAAGGGGGAACCGGGAATCTGAACACCATATATTTT. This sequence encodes CASSQGGTGNLNTIYF.

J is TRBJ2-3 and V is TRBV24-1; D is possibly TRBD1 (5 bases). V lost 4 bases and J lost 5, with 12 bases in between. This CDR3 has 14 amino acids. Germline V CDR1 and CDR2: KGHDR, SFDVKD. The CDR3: CATSDGPQGDTQYF. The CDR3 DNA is TGTGCCACCAGTGACGGGCCCCAGGGAGATACGCAGTATTTT.

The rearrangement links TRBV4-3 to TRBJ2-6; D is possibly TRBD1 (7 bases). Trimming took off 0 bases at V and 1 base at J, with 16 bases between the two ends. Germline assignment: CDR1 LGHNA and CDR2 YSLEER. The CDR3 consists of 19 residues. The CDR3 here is CASSQDSFAGGSGANVLTF. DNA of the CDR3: TGCGCCAGCAGCCAAGACTCTTTCGCAGGGGGGTCTGGGGCCAACGTCCTGACTTTC.

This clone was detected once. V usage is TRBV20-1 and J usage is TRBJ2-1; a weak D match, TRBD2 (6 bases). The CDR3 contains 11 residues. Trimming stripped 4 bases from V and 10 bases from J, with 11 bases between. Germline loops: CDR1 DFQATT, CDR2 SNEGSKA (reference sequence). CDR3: CSAKREREQFF. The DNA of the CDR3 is TGCAGTGCTAAACGGGAGCGCGAGCAGTTCTTC.

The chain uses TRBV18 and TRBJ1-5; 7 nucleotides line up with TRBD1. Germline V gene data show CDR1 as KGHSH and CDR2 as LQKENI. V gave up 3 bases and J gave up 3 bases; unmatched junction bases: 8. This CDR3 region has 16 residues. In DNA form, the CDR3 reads TGTGCCAGCTCACCGACAGGGTTGGTTGTCAATCAGCCCCAGCATTTT. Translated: CASSPTGLVVNQPQHF.

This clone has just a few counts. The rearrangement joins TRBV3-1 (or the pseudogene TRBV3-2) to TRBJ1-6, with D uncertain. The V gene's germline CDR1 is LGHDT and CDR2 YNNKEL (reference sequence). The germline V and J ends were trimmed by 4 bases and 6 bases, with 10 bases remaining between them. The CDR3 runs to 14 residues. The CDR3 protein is CASSLDFSNSPLHF. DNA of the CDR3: TGTGCCAGCAGCCTAGACTTCAGTAATTCACCCCTCCACTTT.

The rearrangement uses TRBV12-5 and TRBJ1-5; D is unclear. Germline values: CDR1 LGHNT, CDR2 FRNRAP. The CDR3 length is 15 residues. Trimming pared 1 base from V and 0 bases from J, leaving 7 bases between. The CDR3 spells CASGLDSYSNQPQHF. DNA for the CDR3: TGTGCTAGTGGTTTGGACAGTTATAGCAATCAGCCCCAGCATTTT.

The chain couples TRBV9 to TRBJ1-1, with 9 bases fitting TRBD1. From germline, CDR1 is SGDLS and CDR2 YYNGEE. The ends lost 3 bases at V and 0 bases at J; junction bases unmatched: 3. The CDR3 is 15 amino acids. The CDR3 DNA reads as TGTGCCAGCAGCGCCGGGACAGGGATGAACACTGAAGCTTTCTTT. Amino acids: CASSAGTGMNTEAFF.

Written as DNA, the CDR3 is TGTGCCAGCAGCCGGGACAGAACAGATACGCAGTATTTT. This encodes CASSRDRTDTQYF. The V and J genes are TRBV7-2 and TRBJ2-3; 7 nucleotides align to TRBD1. The CDR3 is 13 amino acids. Losses at the gene ends were 5 bases for V and 3 bases for J; bases not matched to a gene: 2. From germline, CDR1 is SGHTA and CDR2 FQGNSA. Using reference TRBV7-2 and TRBJ2-3 for the parts outside the CDR3, the full variable domain is GAGVSQSPSNKVTEKGKDVELRCDPISGHTALYWYRQSLGQGLEFLIYFQGNSAPDKSGLPSDRFSAERTGGSVSTLTIQRTQQEDSAVYLCASSRDRTDTQYFGPGTRLTVL.

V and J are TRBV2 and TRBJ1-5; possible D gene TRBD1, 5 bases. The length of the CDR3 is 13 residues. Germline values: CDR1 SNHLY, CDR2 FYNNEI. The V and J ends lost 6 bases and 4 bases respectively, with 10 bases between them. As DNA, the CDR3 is TGTGCCAGCAGCGGGGGACGGAATCAGCCCCAGCATTTT. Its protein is CASSGGRNQPQHF.

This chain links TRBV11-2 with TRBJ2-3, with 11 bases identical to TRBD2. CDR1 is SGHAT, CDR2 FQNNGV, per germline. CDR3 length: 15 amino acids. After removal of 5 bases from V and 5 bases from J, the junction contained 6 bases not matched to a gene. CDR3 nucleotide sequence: TGTGCCAGCAGCCCTTTAGCGGGGGGGGTAGATACGCAGTATTTT. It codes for CASSPLAGGVDTQYF.

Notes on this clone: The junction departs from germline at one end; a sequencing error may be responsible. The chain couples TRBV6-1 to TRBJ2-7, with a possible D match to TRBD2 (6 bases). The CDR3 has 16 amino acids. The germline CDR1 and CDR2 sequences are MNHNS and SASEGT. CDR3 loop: CASSEAASGRPYEQYF. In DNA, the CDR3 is TGTGCCAGCAGCGAAGCGGCAAGCGGGCGCCCCTACGAGCAGTACTTC.

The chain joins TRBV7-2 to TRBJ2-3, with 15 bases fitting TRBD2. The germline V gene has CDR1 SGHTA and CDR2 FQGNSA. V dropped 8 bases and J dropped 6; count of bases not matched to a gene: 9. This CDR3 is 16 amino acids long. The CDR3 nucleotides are TGTGCCAGCGGCCCCCGGACTAGCGGGGGGGCTGATACGCAGTATTTT. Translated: CASGPRTSGGADTQYF.

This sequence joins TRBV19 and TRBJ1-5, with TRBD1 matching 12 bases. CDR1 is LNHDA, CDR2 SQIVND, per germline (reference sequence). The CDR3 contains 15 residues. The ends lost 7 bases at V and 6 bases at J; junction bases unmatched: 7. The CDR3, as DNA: TGTGCCAGTACCCAGGGACAGGGGGCAGGTCAGCCCCAGCATTTT. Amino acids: CASTQGQGAGQPQHF.

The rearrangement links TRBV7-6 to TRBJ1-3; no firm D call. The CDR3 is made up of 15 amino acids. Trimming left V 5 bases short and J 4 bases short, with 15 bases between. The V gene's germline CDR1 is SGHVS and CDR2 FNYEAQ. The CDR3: CASSPSGSRGNTIYF. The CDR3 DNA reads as TGTGCCAGCAGCCCCTCGGGGTCGCGAGGAAACACCATATATTTT.

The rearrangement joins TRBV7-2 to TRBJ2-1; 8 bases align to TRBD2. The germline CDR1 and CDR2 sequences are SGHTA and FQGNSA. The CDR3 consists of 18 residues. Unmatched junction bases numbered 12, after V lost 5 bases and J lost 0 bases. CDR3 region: CASSPIRGGPLSYNEQFF. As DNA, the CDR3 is TGTGCCAGCAGCCCAATTCGGGGGGGTCCTCTCTCCTACAATGAGCAGTTCTTC.

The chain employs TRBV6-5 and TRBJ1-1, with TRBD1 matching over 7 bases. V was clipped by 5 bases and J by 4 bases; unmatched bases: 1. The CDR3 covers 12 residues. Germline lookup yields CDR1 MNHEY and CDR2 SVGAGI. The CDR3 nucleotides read TGTGCCAGCAGTAGACAGGGCACTGAAGCTTTCTTT. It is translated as CASSRQGTEAFF.

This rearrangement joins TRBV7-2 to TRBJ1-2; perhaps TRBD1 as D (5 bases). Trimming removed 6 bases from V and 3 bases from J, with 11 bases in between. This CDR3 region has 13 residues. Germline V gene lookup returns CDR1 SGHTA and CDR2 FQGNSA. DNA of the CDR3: TGTGCCAGCAGATCGGGGGGAGACTATGGCTACACCTTC. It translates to CASRSGGDYGYTF.

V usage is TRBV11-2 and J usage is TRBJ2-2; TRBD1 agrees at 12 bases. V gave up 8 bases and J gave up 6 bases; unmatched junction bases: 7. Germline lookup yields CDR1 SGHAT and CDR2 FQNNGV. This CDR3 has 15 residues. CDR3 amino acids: CASVGWDRGPGELFF. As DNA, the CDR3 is TGTGCCAGCGTCGGTTGGGACAGGGGGCCCGGGGAGCTGTTTTTT.

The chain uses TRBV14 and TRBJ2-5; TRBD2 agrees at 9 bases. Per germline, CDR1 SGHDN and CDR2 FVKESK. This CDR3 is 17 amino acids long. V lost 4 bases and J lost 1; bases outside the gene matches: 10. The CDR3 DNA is TGTGCCAGCAGCCGGAGGACTAGCGCCCGCTCCCAAGAGACCCAGTACTTC. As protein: CASSRRTSARSQETQYF.

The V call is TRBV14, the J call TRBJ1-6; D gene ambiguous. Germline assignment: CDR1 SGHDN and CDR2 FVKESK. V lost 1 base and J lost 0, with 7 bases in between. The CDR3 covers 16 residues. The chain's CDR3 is CASSQGAGSYNSPLHF. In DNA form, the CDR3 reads TGTGCCAGCAGCCAAGGCGCTGGCTCCTATAATTCACCCCTCCACTTT.

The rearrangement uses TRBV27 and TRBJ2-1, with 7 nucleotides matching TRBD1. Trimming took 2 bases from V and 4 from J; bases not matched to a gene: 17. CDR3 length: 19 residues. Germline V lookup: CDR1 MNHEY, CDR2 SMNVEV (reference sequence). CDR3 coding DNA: TGTGCCAGCAGTTTACTACCCACGATCGGGACAGACCTATACAATGAGCAGTTCTTC. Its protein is CASSLLPTIGTDLYNEQFF.

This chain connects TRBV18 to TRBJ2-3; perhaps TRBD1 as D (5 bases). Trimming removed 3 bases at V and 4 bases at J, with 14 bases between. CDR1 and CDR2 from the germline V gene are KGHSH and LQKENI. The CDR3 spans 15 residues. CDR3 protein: CASSPRVRVADTQYF. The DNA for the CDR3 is TGTGCCAGCTCACCCCGGGTCAGGGTGGCAGATACGCAGTATTTT.

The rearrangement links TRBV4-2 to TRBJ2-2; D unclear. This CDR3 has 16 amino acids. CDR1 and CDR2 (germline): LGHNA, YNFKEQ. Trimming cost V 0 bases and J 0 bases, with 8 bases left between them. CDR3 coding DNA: TGTGCCAGCAGCCAAGAACTGGGCGCGAACACCGGGGAGCTGTTTTTT. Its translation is CASSQELGANTGELFF.

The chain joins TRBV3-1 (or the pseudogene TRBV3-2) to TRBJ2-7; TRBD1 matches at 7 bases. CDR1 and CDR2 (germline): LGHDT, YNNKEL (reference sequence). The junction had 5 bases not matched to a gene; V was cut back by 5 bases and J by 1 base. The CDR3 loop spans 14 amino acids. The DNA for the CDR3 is TGTGCCAGCAGCTTTACAGGGGTGTCCTACGAGCAGTACTTC. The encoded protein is CASSFTGVSYEQYF.

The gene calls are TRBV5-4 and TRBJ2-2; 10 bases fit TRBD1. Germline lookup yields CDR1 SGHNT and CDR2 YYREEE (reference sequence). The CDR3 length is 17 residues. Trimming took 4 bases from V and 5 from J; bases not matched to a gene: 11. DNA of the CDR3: TGTGCCAGCAGCGTTACCGCGGGGACAGGGGTGACCGGGGAGCTGTTTTTT. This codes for CASSVTAGTGVTGELFF.

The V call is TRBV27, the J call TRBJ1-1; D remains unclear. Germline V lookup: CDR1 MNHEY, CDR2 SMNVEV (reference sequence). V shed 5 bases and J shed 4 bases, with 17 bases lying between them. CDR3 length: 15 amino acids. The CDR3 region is CASSPASLGSTEAFF. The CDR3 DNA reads TGTGCCAGCAGTCCAGCCTCCCTGGGGAGCACTGAAGCTTTCTTT.

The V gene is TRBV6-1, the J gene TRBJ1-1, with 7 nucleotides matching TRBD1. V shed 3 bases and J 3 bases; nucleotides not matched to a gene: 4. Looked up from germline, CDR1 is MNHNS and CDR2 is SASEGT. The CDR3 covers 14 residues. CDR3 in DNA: TGTGCCAGCAGTGAGACAGGGCCTTACACTGAAGCTTTCTTT. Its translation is CASSETGPYTEAFF.

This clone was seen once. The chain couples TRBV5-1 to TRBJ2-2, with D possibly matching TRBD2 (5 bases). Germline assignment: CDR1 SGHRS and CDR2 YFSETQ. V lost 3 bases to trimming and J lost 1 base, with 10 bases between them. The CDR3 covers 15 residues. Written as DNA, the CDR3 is TGCGCCAGCAGCTCCCCAGGACTGAACACCGGGGAGCTGTTTTTT. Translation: CASSSPGLNTGELFF.

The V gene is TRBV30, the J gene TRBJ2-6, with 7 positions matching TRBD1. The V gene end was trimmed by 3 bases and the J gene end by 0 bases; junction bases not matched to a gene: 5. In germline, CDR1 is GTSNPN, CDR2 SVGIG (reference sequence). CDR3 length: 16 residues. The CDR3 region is CAWSGAGGSGANVLTF. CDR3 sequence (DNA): TGTGCCTGGAGCGGGGCAGGGGGCTCTGGGGCCAACGTCCTGACTTTC.